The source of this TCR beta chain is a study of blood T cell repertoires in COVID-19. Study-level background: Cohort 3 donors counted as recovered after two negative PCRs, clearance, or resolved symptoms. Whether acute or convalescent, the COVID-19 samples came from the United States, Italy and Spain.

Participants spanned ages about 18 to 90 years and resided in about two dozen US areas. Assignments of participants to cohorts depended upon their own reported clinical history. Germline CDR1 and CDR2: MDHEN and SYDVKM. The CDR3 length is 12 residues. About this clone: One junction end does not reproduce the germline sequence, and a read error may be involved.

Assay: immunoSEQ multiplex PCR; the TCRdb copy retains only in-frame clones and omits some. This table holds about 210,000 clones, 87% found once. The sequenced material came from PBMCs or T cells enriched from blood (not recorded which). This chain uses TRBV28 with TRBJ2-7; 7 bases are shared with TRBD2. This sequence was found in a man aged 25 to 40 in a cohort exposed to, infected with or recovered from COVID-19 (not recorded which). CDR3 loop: CASSRMQLAFDF. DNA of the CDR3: TGTGCCAGCAGCCGAATGCAACTAGCGTTCGACTTC.